These 19 T cell receptor beta chains came from one sample sequenced in a study of cytomegalovirus exposure and HLA in healthy donors. The PCR ran on 60 Vbeta and 13 Jbeta primers. The protocol was immunoSEQ multiplex PCR, while the TCRdb copy is restricted to in-frame clones and leaves out a portion. The sample includes approximately 150,000 clones, around 85% of them seen just once. Sequencing was done on a sample of PBMCs. The receptors originated from a male donor in good health and CMV-seronegative.

The chain uses TRBV29-1 and TRBJ1-2; D unresolved. The germline V gene has CDR1 SQVTM and CDR2 ANQGSEA. V was pared by 7 bases and J by 5 bases, with 14 bases between. The CDR3 contains 12 residues. CDR3 amino acids: CSALVIGYGYTF. The CDR3 DNA sequence: TGCAGCGCTCTAGTAATAGGATATGGCTACACCTTC.

The genes are TRBV6-5 and TRBJ1-4, with D possibly TRBD1 on 5 matching bases. This CDR3 comprises 13 residues. Germline-derived CDR1 and CDR2 are MNHEY and SVGAGI. With 5 bases removed from V and 7 bases from J, the gap between germline ends came to 11 bases. CDR3 amino acids: CASSGQGSEKLFF. The CDR3, as DNA: TGTGCCAGCAGTGGCCAGGGTAGTGAAAAACTGTTTTTT.

J is TRBJ2-1 and V is TRBV5-4; tentatively, D is TRBD1 (5 bases). Germline CDR1 and CDR2: SGHNT and YYREEE (reference sequence). V dropped 2 bases and J dropped 4 bases, with 16 bases sitting between them. CDR3 size: 16 residues. The CDR3, as DNA: TGTGCCAGCAGCTTTCCCCCCGGACAAAGATACAATGAGCAGTTCTTC. Translation gives CASSFPPGQRYNEQFF.

The chain is built from TRBV5-1 and TRBJ1-1, with D possibly TRBD1 on 6 matching bases. V lost 0 bases to trimming and J lost 1 base, with 13 bases between them. The CDR3 is 16 residues long. The germline CDR1 and CDR2 sequences are SGHRS and YFSETQ. CDR3 loop: CASSLAWGHGNTEAFF. The CDR3 bases are TGCGCCAGCAGCTTGGCTTGGGGGCATGGGAACACTGAAGCTTTCTTT.

The V and J genes are TRBV5-1 and TRBJ2-5, with 9 bases fitting TRBD2. Trimming took 0 bases from V and 0 from J; bases not matched to a gene: 3. Germline-derived CDR1 and CDR2 are SGHRS and YFSETQ. This CDR3 contains 16 residues. The CDR3 bases are TGCGCCAGCAGCTTGGAGCGGGGGGTATACCAAGAGACCCAGTACTTC. It codes for CASSLERGVYQETQYF. Drawing the rest from reference TRBV5-1 and TRBJ2-5, the complete variable domain is KAGVTQTPRYLIKTRGQQVTLSCSPISGHRSVSWYQQTPGQGLQFLFEYFSETQRNKGNFPGRFSGRQFSNSRSEMNVSTLELGDSALYLCASSLERGVYQETQYFGPGTRLLVL.

The table lists this clone with a few counts. This chain connects TRBV10-3 to TRBJ1-1; D may be TRBD1 (6 bases). The germline V gene encodes CDR1 ENHRY and CDR2 SYGVKD. The CDR3 has 12 residues. V was cut by 11 bases and J by 3 bases, with 13 bases left in between. CDR3 sequence reads: CAASPGDTEAFF. DNA for the CDR3: TGTGCCGCCTCTCCAGGGGACACTGAAGCTTTCTTT.

V is TRBV11-2 and J is TRBJ2-3; 13 nucleotides agree with TRBD2. V lost 5 bases and J lost 2; bases outside the gene matches: 7. The CDR3 sequence is 17 residues long. The germline V gene has CDR1 SGHAT and CDR2 FQNNGV. The CDR3 coding sequence is TGTGCCAGCAGCCTGGGACTAGCGGGGCCCTACACAGATACGCAGTATTTT. This encodes CASSLGLAGPYTDTQYF.

This sequence joins TRBV7-9 and TRBJ1-6; D gene ambiguous. CDR3 length: 13 amino acids. Trimming took off 1 base at V and 13 bases at J, with 11 bases between the two ends. In germline, CDR1 is SEHNR, CDR2 FQNEAQ (reference sequence). CDR3 nucleotides: TGTGCCAGCAGCTTAGACAGCCCAGGTCCCCTCCACTTT. This sequence encodes CASSLDSPGPLHF.

The table lists this clone with a count of one. V gene TRBV19 combines with J gene TRBJ2-2; 11 bases align to TRBD1. The CDR3 sequence is 18 residues long. Trimming removed 2 bases from V and 5 bases from J; junction bases left unmatched: 10. Germline lookup yields CDR1 LNHDA and CDR2 SQIVND (reference sequence). The CDR3 region has the DNA TGTGCCAGTAGTATACGCTCCGGGACAGGGGGTAGAACCGGGGAGCTGTTTTTT. It specifies CASSIRSGTGGRTGELFF.

CDR3 DNA sequence: TGTGCCAGTAGTCTGGGGACAGTTGCAACTAATGAAAAACTGTTTTTT. Protein product: CASSLGTVATNEKLFF. The chain has TRBV19 and TRBJ1-4, with 7 positions matching TRBD1. This CDR3 is 16 amino acids long. Trimming at V came to 5 bases and at J to 0 bases, leaving 6 bases not matched to a gene. Germline V CDR1 and CDR2: LNHDA, SQIVND (reference sequence). The full variable domain, rest sourced from reference TRBV19 and TRBJ1-4, is DGGITQSPKYLFRKEGQNVTLSCEQNLNHDAMYWYRQDPGQGLRLIYYSQIVNDFQKGDIAEGYSVSREKKESFPLTVTSAQKNPTAFYLCASSLGTVATNEKLFFGSGTQLSVL.

The CDR3 sequence is CASSRRLLSSYNEQFF. In DNA form, the CDR3 reads TGTGCCAGCAGCCGACGACTGCTTAGCTCCTACAATGAGCAGTTCTTC. The chain employs TRBV5-6 and TRBJ2-1; D is unclear. Germline V gene sequence: CDR1 SGHDT, CDR2 YYEEEE. Trimming pared 4 bases from V and 0 bases from J, leaving 14 bases between. The CDR3 is 16 amino acids.

The gene calls are TRBV9 and TRBJ2-1; 8 bases map to TRBD1. Germline V CDR1 and CDR2: SGDLS, YYNGEE. V lost 4 bases to trimming and J lost 3 bases; unmatched junction nucleotides: 9. The CDR3 contains 16 residues. The DNA for the CDR3 is TGTGCCAGCAGCCCCAAGACAGGGGCTTACTACAATGAGCAGTTCTTC. Protein sequence: CASSPKTGAYYNEQFF.

This clone was picked up one time. The gene calls are TRBV7-8 and TRBJ1-1; possible D gene TRBD1, 6 bases. CDR3 size: 14 residues. CDR1 is SGHVS, CDR2 FQNEAQ, per germline. V was shortened by 4 bases and J by 4 bases, with 13 bases between the two germline ends. The CDR3 DNA follows: TGTGCCAGCAGCTCCCAGGGACACCCCACTGAAGCTTTCTTT. This sequence encodes CASSSQGHPTEAFF.

The rearrangement uses TRBV4-1 and TRBJ2-7; 7 nucleotides agree with TRBD2. The CDR3 extends over 15 amino acids. Per the germline V gene, CDR1 is MGHRA and CDR2 is YSYEKL. V shed 0 bases and J 3 bases; nucleotides not matched to a gene: 5. CDR3 nucleotide sequence: TGCGCCAGCAGCCAAGACTGGGGGGGGAACTACGAGCAGTACTTC. Amino acids: CASSQDWGGNYEQYF.

The chain joins TRBV7-6 to TRBJ1-1, with no clear D. The CDR3 extends over 13 amino acids. V lost 6 bases and J lost 1, with 9 bases in between. Germline V gene sequence: CDR1 SGHVS, CDR2 FNYEAQ. The CDR3 loop reads CASRLSGNTEAFF. DNA for the CDR3: TGTGCCAGCAGACTTTCAGGGAACACTGAAGCTTTCTTT.

The chain carries TRBV23-1 and TRBJ2-3; 11 bases map to TRBD2. TRBV23-1 is an ORF, and what it does is uncertain. Unmatched junction bases numbered 21, after V lost 0 bases and J lost 4 bases. This CDR3 is built from 22 residues. CDR3 sequence: CASSQSDALAGGPGPRSDTQYF. CDR3 DNA: TGCGCCAGCAGTCAATCCGACGCCCTAGCGGGGGGACCGGGTCCCCGTTCAGATACGCAGTATTTT.

On this clone itself: The junction and the germline gene differ at one end; a read error may be behind it. The rearrangement joins TRBV6-1 to TRBJ2-7, with TRBD1 identical over 10 bases. Per the germline V gene, CDR1 is MNHNS and CDR2 is SASEGT. This CDR3 region has 15 residues. The CDR3 sequence is CASCEPGTGAVEQYF. The CDR3 nucleotides read TGTGCCAGCTGTGAACCCGGGACAGGGGCGGTCGAGCAGTACTTC.

This clone occurred once. V gene TRBV30 combines with J gene TRBJ1-4; 9 nucleotides agree with TRBD1. The V and J ends lost 5 bases and 8 bases, in that order; junction bases with no gene match: 9. The CDR3 totals 14 residues. The germline V gene has CDR1 GTSNPN and CDR2 SVGIG (reference sequence). The CDR3 sequence: CAWGTGRYREKLFF. CDR3 DNA sequence: TGTGCCTGGGGGACAGGGCGGTATCGGGAAAAACTGTTTTTT.

The chain employs TRBV5-1 and TRBJ2-2; 10 bases match TRBD2. This CDR3 is built from 16 residues. Germline assignment: CDR1 SGHRS and CDR2 YFSETQ. The trim removed 2 bases at V and 6 bases at J, leaving 7 bases unmatched. CDR3 sequence: CASSLVTSGLAGELFF. For the CDR3, the DNA is TGCGCCAGCAGCTTAGTGACTAGCGGGCTCGCCGGGGAGCTGTTTTTT. Complete variable domain (other parts from reference TRBV5-1 and TRBJ2-2): KAGVTQTPRYLIKTRGQQVTLSCSPISGHRSVSWYQQTPGQGLQFLFEYFSETQRNKGNFPGRFSGRQFSNSRSEMNVSTLELGDSALYLCASSLVTSGLAGELFFGEGSRLTVL.